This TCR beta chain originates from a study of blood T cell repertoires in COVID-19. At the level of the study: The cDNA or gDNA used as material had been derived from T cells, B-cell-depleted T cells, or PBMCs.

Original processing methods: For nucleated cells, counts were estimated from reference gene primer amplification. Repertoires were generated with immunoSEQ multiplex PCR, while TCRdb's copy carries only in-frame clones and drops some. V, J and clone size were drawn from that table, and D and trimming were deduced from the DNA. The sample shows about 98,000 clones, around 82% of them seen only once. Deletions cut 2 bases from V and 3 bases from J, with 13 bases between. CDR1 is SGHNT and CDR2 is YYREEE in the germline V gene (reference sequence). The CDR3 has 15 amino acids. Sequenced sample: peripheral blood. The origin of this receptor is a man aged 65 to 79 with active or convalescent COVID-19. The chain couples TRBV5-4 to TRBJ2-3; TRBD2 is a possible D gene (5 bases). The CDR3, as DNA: TGTGCCAGCAGCTTTCTTGGGGAGTGGACAGATACGCAGTATTTT. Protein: CASSFLGEWTDTQYF.